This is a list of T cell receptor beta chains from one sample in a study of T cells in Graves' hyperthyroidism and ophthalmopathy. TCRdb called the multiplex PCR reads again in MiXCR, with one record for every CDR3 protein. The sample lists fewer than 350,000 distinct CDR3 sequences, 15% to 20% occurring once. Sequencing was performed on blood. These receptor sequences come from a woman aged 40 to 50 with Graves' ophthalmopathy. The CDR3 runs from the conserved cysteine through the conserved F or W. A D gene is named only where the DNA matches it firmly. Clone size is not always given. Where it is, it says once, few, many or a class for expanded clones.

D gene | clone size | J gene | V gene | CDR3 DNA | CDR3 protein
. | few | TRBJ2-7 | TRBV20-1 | TGCAGTGCTACTCCTCCGGACCACTACGAGCAGTACTTC | CSATPPDHYEQYF
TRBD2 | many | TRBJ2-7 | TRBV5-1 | TGCGCCAGCAGCCCGGCGGCGGGAGTGATTTCCTACGAGCAGTACTTC | CASSPAAGVISYEQYF
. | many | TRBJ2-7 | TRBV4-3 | TGCGCCAGCAGCCAAGAATTTAGAACCTACGAGCAGTACTTC | CASSQEFRTYEQYF
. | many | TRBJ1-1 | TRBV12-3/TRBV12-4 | TGTGCCAGCAGCGTTTTTTTTGGGGACACTGAAGCTTTCTTT | CASSVFFGDTEAFF
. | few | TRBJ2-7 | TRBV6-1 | TGTGCCAGCAGCTGGGGGGGCGTGAGCTCCTACGAGCAGTACTTC | CASSWGGVSSYEQYF
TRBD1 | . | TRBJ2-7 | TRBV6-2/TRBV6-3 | TGTGCCAGCAGCCTCGACCGGGACAGTGTTCTTGGGCAGTACTTC | CASSLDRDSVLGQYF
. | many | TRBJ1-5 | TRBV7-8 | TGTGCCAGCAGCTTCTCAGGGCCCGATCAGCCCCAGCATTTT | CASSFSGPDQPQHF
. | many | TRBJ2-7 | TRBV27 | TGTGCCAGCAGTTCTGTAGAGGGTAGGGGCGAGCAGTACTTC | CASSSVEGRGEQYF
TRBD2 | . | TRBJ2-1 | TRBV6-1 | TGTGCCAGCAGTGTAACTATCGGGAGGGCCACCGAGCAGTTCTTC | CASSVTIGRATEQFF
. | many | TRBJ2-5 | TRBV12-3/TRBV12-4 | TGTGCCAGCAGTTTTTGGACCGAGACGACTAGAAGCAGAGAGACCCAGTACTTC | CASSFWTETTRSRETQYF
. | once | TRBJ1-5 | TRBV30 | TGTGCCTGGTCGTACACGGGCCGCAATCAGCCCCAGCATTTT | CAWSYTGRNQPQHF
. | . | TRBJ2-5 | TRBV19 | TGTGCCAGTAGTATCAAGCTCCAAGAGACCCAGTACTTC | CASSIKLQETQYF
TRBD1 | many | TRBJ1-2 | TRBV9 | TGTGCCAGCAGCGTAGACCAGGGGGGCGCTGACTATGGCTACACCTTC | CASSVDQGGADYGYTF
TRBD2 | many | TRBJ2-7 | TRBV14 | TGTGCCAGCAGCCAGGGACTAGCGGGAGGGCCCGGGCAGTACTTC | CASSQGLAGGPGQYF
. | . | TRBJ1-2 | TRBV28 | TGTGCCAGCAGTGCCCTACAGGGCTACTATGGCTACAGCTTC | CASSALQGYYGYSF
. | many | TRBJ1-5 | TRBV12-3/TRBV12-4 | TGTGCCAGCAGTTTTGTTCACAACCGGTATAGCAATCAGCCCCAGCATTTT | CASSFVHNRYSNQPQHF
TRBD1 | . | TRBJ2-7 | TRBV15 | TGTGCCACCAGCAGAGATCTCGGGACAGCATCCTACGAGCAGTACTTC | CATSRDLGTASYEQYF
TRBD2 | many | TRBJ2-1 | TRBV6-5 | TGTGCCAGCAGTTACAGCGGGAGGGACAATGAGCAGTTCTTC | CASSYSGRDNEQFF
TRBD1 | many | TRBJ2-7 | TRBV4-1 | TGCGCCAGCAGCCATGGACCGGGACAGGGGGGGAGCGAGCAGTACTTC | CASSHGPGQGGSEQYF
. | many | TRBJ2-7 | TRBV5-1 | TGCGCCAGCAGCTTGGTTCCGGAGCACTACGAGCAGTACTTC | CASSLVPEHYEQYF
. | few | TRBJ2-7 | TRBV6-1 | TGTGCCAGCAGTGAGGGGCCTTCCTACGAGCAGTACTTC | CASSEGPSYEQYF
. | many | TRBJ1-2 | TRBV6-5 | TGTGCCAGCACTCATCTCTATGGCTACACCTTC | CASTHLYGYTF
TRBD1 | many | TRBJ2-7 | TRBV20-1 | TGCAGTGCTGAACGACCGGGACAGAGTTCGTACGAGCAGTACTTC | CSAERPGQSSYEQYF
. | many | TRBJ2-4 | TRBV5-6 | TGTGCCAGCACCCCTGGAAGGCAGGGAAACATTCAGTACTTC | CASTPGRQGNIQYF
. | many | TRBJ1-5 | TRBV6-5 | TGTGCCAGCAGTTTGAGGGGGATGGATCAGCCCCAGCATTTT | CASSLRGMDQPQHF
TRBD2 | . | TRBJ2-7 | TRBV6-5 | TGTGCCAGCAGTTCCCTCGGACTAGCTGGCGAGCAGTACTTC | CASSSLGLAGEQYF
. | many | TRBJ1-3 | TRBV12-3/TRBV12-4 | TGTGCCAGCAGTTTTTTTGGTGCAGTGTCGAGCTCTGGAAACACCATATATTTT | CASSFFGAVSSSGNTIYF
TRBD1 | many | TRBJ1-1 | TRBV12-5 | TGTGCTAGTGGTTTCCTACAGGGGTACACTGAAGCTTTCTTT | CASGFLQGYTEAFF
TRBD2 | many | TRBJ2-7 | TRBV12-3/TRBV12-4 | TGTGCCAGCGCGGAGGCGGGAGGCCCCTACGAGCAGTACTTC | CASAEAGGPYEQYF
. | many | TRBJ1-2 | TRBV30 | TGTGCCTGGAGCTGGGGAGGTGGCTACACCTTC | CAWSWGGGYTF
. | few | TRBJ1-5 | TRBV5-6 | TGTGCCAGCAGCCGAACTAACCGTAACAATCAGCCCCAGCATTTT | CASSRTNRNNQPQHF
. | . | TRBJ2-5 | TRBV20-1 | TGCAGTGCTATTATGAGGGTCCAAGAGACCCAGTACTTC | CSAIMRVQETQYF
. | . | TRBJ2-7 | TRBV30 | TGTGCCTGGAGGGGAACCTCTGCGGCAGAAAGCTCCTACGAGCAGTACTTC | CAWRGTSAAESSYEQYF
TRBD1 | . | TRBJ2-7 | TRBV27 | TGTGCCAGCAGTTTAAAGGACAGGGCGTACGAGCAGTACTTC | CASSLKDRAYEQYF
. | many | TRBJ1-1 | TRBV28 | TGTGCCAGCAGTTTGTATACGGGGCTGAACACTGAAGCTTTCTTT | CASSLYTGLNTEAFF
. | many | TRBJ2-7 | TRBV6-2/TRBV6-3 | TGTGCCAGCAGTTACGGGGGGGACAGGCCTACCTACGAGCAGTACTTC | CASSYGGDRPTYEQYF
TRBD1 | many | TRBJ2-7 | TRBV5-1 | TGCGCCAGCAGATTCGGACAGGGGACATACTACGAGCAGTACTTC | CASRFGQGTYYEQYF
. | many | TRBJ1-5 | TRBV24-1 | TGTGCCACCAGTGATCCACAGGCGAGCAATCAGCCCCAGCATTTT | CATSDPQASNQPQHF
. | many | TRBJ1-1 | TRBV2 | TGTGCCAGCAGTCCCGGCGTGGGGGTTTCCAACACTGAAGCTTTCTTT | CASSPGVGVSNTEAFF
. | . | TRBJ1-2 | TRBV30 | TGTGCCTGGACCTCCGAGGCAGGGACTAACTATGGCTACACCTTC | CAWTSEAGTNYGYTF
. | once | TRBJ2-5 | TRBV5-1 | TGCGCCAGCAGCATGCCCGGGACAAAAGAGACCCAGTACTTC | CASSMPGTKETQYF
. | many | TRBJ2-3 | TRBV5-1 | TGCGCCAGCAGCTTGGACAGGGAGTTAGTCACAGATACGCAGTATTTT | CASSLDRELVTDTQYF
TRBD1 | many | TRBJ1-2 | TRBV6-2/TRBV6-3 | TGTGCCAGCAGTCAGGGGACAGCGGTCTATGGCTACACCTTC | CASSQGTAVYGYTF
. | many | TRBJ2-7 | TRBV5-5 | TGTGCCAGCAGCTTGGTGGGTAGCGGAGACTACGAGCAGTACTTC | CASSLVGSGDYEQYF
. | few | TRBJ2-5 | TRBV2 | TGTGCCAGCAGCCCTCTATGGCAAGAGACCCAGTACTTC | CASSPLWQETQYF
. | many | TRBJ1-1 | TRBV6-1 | TGTGCCAGAAGTAGCCGGACTGAAGCTTTCTTT | CARSSRTEAFF
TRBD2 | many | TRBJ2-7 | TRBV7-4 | TGTGCCAGCAGCTCAAACAGGCTAGCGGGGCTGAGGTACGAGCAGTACTTC | CASSSNRLAGLRYEQYF
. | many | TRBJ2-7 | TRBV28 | TGTGCCAGCAGTTCCGACAGCTTCTACGAGCAGTACTTC | CASSSDSFYEQYF
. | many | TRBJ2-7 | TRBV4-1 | TGCGCCAGCAGCCAAGCCGAGCAGTACTTC | CASSQAEQYF
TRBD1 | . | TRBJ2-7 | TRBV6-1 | TGTGCCAGCCTTGACAGGGCCGCCGAGCAGTACTTC | CASLDRAAEQYF
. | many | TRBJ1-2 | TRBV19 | TGTGCCAGTAACGGGCAGGCCCCGACTAACTATGGCTACACCTTC | CASNGQAPTNYGYTF
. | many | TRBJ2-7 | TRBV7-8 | TGTGCCAGCAGCTTACGGCGGACTCCCTACGAGCAGTACTTC | CASSLRRTPYEQYF
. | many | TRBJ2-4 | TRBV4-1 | TGCGCCAGCAGCCAGACACAGCTAGCCAAAAACATTCAGTACTTC | CASSQTQLAKNIQYF